Sequencing of this T cell receptor (beta chain) was carried out in a study of OX40 agonist ivuxolimab in advanced cancers. The overall study: While on treatment, patients had intravenous ivuxolimab at 0.01 to 10 mg/kg every 2 weeks. Earlier treatment with anti-PD-1, anti-PD-L1 or anti-CTLA-4 was permitted, and roughly 40% had received some. Averaging 60 years in age, with a range of 23 to 79, the cohort was about 86% male. Patients with hepatocellular carcinoma, melanoma, renal cell or head and neck cancer made up the dose-escalation patients.

Profiled with immunoSEQ multiplex PCR; TCRdb holds only in-frame clones, not every one. The sample comprises about 56,000 clones, roughly four fifths of which are singletons, and around 4.3% rests with the top ten. The V end lost 8 bases, the J end lost 4 bases, and 9 bases lay between the germline ends. This CDR3 comprises 12 residues. Germline lookup yields CDR1 MNHNS and CDR2 SASEGT. The sequence derives from an adult with an advanced solid tumor such as melanoma, head and neck, liver or kidney cancer. The sequencing here drew on CD4+ or CD8+ T cells sorted from blood, taken in a trial of the OX40 agonist ivuxolimab. The V call is TRBV6-1, the J call TRBJ1-3, with D unresolved. In DNA form, the CDR3 reads TGTGCCAGCGCGTCAGGCGGAAACACCATATATTTT. It is translated as CASASGGNTIYF.